These 6 T cell receptor beta chains were sequenced from one sample in a study of CD8+ T cells in alopecia areata. Isolated RNA was reverse transcribed into cDNA used as the sequencing template. TCRdb keeps only in-frame clones here, not all; method: immunoSEQ multiplex PCR. This table holds approximately 180,000 clones, less than 80% found once. This specimen consisted of CD8+ T cells sorted from blood, obtained at week 0. Receptor source: a human donor with alopecia areata.

This chain links TRBV27 with TRBJ2-7, with D perhaps matching TRBD2 (5 bases). The V gene lost 3 bases and the J gene lost 9 bases, with 18 bases spanning the gap. The germline V gene has CDR1 MNHEY and CDR2 SMNVEV (reference sequence). The length of the CDR3 is 14 residues. Here the CDR3 DNA reads TGTGCCAGCAGTTTGTCCCCGAGGGCCCTAGGGCAGTACTTC. It yields the protein CASSLSPRALGQYF.

This chain joins TRBV7-9 and TRBJ1-2; TRBD1 matches at 9 bases. CDR1 is SEHNR and CDR2 is FQNEAQ in the germline V gene (reference sequence). The CDR3 sequence is 15 residues long. V lost 6 bases and J lost 2; bases outside the gene matches: 7. This chain's CDR3 is CASSFPDRGNYGYTF. CDR3 DNA sequence: TGTGCCAGCAGTTTCCCGGACAGGGGCAACTATGGCTACACCTTC.

This clone was picked up a small number of times. The chain employs TRBV27 and TRBJ2-2; D is ambiguous. The ends were cut back, 8 bases at V and 6 bases at J, with 16 bases in the middle. This CDR3 has 14 residues. The germline V gene has CDR1 MNHEY and CDR2 SMNVEV (reference sequence). This chain's CDR3 is CASGISEISGELFF. Here the CDR3 DNA reads TGTGCCAGCGGGATAAGTGAAATATCCGGGGAGCTGTTTTTT.

This clone turned up a few times. This chain links TRBV30 with TRBJ1-2; TRBD1 agrees at 7 bases. Germline trimming cut 6 bases from V and 8 bases from J; bases unmatched to any gene: 15. CDR1 is GTSNPN, CDR2 SVGIG, per germline (reference sequence). The length of the CDR3 is 14 residues. CDR3 amino acids: CACDRTGVIGGYTF. The CDR3 DNA reads as TGTGCCTGTGACCGGACAGGCGTAATAGGCGGCTACACCTTC.

This clone turned up a few times. The rearrangement uses TRBV2 and TRBJ2-7; a possible D gene is TRBD2 (6 bases). Germline V gives CDR1 SNHLY, CDR2 FYNNEI. V was shortened by 3 bases and J by 5 bases, with 11 bases between the two germline ends. The CDR3 is 13 residues long. CDR3: CASSDERRDEQYF. The DNA of the CDR3 is TGTGCCAGCAGTGACGAGCGGAGGGACGAGCAGTACTTC.

This chain links TRBV11-2 with TRBJ2-7; no clear D. This CDR3 contains 12 residues. V lost 3 bases, J lost 0 bases, and 3 bases lay in between. Germline V gives CDR1 SGHAT, CDR2 FQNNGV. This CDR3 reads CASSFSSYEQYF. CDR3 nucleotide sequence: TGTGCCAGCAGCTTCAGCTCCTACGAGCAGTACTTC. Looking up the rest from reference TRBV11-2 and TRBJ2-7 gives the full variable domain: EAGVAQSPRYKIIEKRQSVAFWCNPISGHATLYWYQQILGQGPKLLIQFQNNGVVDDSQLPKDRFSAERLKGVDSTLKIQPAKLEDSAVYLCASSFSSYEQYFGPGTRLTVT.